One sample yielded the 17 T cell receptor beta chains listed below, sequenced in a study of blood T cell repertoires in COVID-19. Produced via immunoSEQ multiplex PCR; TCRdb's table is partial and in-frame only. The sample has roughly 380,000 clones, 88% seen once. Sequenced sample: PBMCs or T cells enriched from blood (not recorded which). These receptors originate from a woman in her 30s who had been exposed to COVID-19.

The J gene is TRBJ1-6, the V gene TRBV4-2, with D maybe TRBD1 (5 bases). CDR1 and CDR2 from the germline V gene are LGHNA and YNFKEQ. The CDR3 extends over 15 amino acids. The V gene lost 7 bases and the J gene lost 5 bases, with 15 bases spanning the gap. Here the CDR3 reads CASTTSGGDNSPLHF. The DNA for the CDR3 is TGTGCCAGCACAACCTCGGGGGGGGATAATTCACCCCTCCACTTT.

DNA for the CDR3: TGTGCCAGCAGTTCCCGTTTCAAGGGAGGTTTCACCGGGGAGCTGTTTTTT. It is translated as CASSSRFKGGFTGELFF. The chain recombines TRBV27 with TRBJ2-2; a weak D match, TRBD2 (6 bases). V gave up 4 bases and J gave up 4 bases, with 19 bases separating them. This CDR3 spans 17 amino acids. CDR1 is MNHEY and CDR2 is SMNVEV in the germline V gene (reference sequence).

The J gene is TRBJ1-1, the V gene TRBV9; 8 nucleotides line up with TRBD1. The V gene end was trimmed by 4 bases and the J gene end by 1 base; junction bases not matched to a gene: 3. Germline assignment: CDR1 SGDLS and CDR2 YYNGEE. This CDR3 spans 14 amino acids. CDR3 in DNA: TGTGCCAGCAGCCCAGGACAGGGGAACACTGAAGCTTTCTTT. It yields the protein CASSPGQGNTEAFF. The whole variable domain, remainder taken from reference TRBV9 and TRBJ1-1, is DSGVTQTPKHLITATGQRVTLRCSPRSGDLSVYWYQQSLDQGLQFLIQYYNGEERAKGNILERFSAQQFPDLHSELNLSSLELGDSALYFCASSPGQGNTEAFFGQGTRLTVV.

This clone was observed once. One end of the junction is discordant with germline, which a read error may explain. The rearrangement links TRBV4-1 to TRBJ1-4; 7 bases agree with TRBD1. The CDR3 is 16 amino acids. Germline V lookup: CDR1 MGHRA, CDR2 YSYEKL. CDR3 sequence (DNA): TGCGCCAGCAGCAAAGACAGGGTACTCCGCAATGAAAAACTGTTTTTT. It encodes CASSKDRVLRNEKLFF.

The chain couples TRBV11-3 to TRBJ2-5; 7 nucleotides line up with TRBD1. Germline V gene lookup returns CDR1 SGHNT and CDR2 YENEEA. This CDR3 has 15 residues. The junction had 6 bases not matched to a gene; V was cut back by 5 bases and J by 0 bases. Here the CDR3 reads CASSPNTGDQETQYF. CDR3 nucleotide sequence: TGTGCCAGCAGCCCCAACACAGGGGACCAAGAGACCCAGTACTTC.

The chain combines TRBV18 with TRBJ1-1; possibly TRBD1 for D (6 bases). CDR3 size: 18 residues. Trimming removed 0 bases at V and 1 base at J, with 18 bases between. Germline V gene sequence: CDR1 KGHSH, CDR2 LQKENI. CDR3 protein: CASSPPRSGVLGNTEAFF. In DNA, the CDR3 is TGTGCCAGCTCACCACCGAGATCAGGGGTCCTCGGGAACACTGAAGCTTTCTTT. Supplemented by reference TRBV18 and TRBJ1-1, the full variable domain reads NAGVMQNPRHLVRRRGQEARLRCSPMKGHSHVYWYRQLPEEGLKFMVYLQKENIIDESGMPKERFSAEFPKEGPSILRIQQVVRGDSAAYFCASSPPRSGVLGNTEAFFGQGTRLTVV.

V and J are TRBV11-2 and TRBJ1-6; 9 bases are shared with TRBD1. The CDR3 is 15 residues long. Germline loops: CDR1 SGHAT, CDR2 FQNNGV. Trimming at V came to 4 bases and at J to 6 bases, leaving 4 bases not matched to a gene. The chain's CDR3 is CASSYLDRGNSPLHF. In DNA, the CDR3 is TGTGCCAGCAGCTACCTGGACAGGGGTAATTCACCCCTCCACTTT. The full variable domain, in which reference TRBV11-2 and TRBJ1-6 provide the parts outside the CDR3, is EAGVAQSPRYKIIEKRQSVAFWCNPISGHATLYWYQQILGQGPKLLIQFQNNGVVDDSQLPKDRFSAERLKGVDSTLKIQPAKLEDSAVYLCASSYLDRGNSPLHFGNGTRLTVT.

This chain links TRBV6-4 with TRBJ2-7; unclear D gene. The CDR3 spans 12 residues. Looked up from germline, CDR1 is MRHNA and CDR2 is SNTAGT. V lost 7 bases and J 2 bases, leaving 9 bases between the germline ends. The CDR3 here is CASIRQTYEQYF. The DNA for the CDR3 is TGTGCCAGCATCCGACAAACCTACGAGCAGTACTTC.

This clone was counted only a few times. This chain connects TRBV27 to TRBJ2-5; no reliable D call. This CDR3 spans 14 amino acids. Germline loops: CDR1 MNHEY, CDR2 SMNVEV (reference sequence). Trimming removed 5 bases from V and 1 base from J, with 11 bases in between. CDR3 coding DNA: TGTGCCAGCAGTAGTAGAAGCCCCCAAGAGACCCAGTACTTC. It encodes CASSSRSPQETQYF.

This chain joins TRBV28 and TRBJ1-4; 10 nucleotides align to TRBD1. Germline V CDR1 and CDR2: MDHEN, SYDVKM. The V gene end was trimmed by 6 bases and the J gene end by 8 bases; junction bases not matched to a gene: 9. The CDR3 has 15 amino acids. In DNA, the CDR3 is TGTGCCAGCAGCGCTCTGGGACAGGGGCCCGAAAAACTGTTTTTT. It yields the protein CASSALGQGPEKLFF.

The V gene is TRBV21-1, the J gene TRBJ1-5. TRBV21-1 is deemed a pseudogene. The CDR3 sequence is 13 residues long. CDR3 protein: CASSKSPGGPQHF. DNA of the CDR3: TGTGCCAGCAGCAAAAGTCCGGGAGGGCCCCAGCATTTT.

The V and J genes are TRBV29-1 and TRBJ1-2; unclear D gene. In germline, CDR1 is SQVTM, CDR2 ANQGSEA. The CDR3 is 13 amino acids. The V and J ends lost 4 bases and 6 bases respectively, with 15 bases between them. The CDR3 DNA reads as TGCAGCGTTGCCACAGCGGCGGGCCATGGCTACACCTTC. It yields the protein CSVATAAGHGYTF.

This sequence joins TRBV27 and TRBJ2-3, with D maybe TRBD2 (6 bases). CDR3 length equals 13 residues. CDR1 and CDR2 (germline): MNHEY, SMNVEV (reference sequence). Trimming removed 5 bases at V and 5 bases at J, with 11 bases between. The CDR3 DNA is TGTGCCAGCAGTCTGACGGGAGAAGATACGCAGTATTTT. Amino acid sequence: CASSLTGEDTQYF.

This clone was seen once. CDR3 coding DNA: TGTGCCAGCAGTTTACGGCGCGGAGGCCTCACAGATACGCAGTATTTT. This codes for CASSLRRGGLTDTQYF. V is TRBV27 and J is TRBJ2-3; maybe TRBD2 (5 bases). CDR3 size: 16 residues. Trimming shortened V by 2 bases and J by 2 bases, and 14 bases separated the two germline ends. Germline lookup yields CDR1 MNHEY and CDR2 SMNVEV (reference sequence).

The CDR3 loop reads CASSLLGLQGNTEAFF. DNA of the CDR3: TGCGCCAGCAGCTTGTTGGGATTACAGGGTAACACTGAAGCTTTCTTT. This chain uses TRBV5-1 with TRBJ1-1, with TRBD1 as a possible D gene (6 bases). Germline CDR1 and CDR2: SGHRS and YFSETQ. With 1 base removed from V and 2 bases from J, the gap between germline ends came to 15 bases. The length of the CDR3 is 16 residues.

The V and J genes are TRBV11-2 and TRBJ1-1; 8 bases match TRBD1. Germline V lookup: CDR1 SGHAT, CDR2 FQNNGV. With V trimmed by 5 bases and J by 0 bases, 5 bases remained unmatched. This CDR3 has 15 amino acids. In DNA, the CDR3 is TGTGCCAGCAGCCCGGGGACAGGTATGAACACTGAAGCTTTCTTT. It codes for CASSPGTGMNTEAFF.

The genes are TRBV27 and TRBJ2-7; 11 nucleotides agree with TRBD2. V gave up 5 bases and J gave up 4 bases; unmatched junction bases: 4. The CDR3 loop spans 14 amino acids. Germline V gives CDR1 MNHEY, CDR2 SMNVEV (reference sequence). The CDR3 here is CASSVAGGPYEQYF. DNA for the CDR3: TGTGCCAGCAGTGTAGCGGGAGGGCCTTACGAGCAGTACTTC.